Following are 2 T cell receptor beta chains from one sample sequenced in a study of cytomegalovirus exposure and HLA in healthy donors. Profiling relied on immunoSEQ multiplex PCR, and the TCRdb table lists in-frame clones only, not all of them. Of over 150,000 clones in the sample, around 80% were seen once. Sequenced sample: PBMCs. The receptors were sampled from a woman aged 25 to 39 in good health and CMV-seropositive.

The J gene is TRBJ2-7, the V gene TRBV7-2, with 7 bases matching TRBD1. The ends lost 5 bases at V and 2 bases at J; junction bases unmatched: 6. The CDR3 length is 14 residues. Germline loops: CDR1 SGHTA, CDR2 FQGNSA. The CDR3 loop is CASSRDRRTYEQYF. DNA of the CDR3: TGTGCCAGCAGCCGGGACAGAAGAACCTACGAGCAGTACTTC.

With respect to this clone: One junction end does not reproduce the germline sequence, and a read error may be involved. J is TRBJ2-7 and V is TRBV7-7, with TRBD2 matching 7 bases. The V gene's germline CDR1 is SSHAT and CDR2 FNYEAQ (reference sequence). The CDR3 length is 15 residues. Here the CDR3 reads CASSQGRDYYYEQYF. The CDR3 DNA sequence: TGTGCTAGCAGCCAAGGACGGGACTACTACTACGAGCAGTACTTC.